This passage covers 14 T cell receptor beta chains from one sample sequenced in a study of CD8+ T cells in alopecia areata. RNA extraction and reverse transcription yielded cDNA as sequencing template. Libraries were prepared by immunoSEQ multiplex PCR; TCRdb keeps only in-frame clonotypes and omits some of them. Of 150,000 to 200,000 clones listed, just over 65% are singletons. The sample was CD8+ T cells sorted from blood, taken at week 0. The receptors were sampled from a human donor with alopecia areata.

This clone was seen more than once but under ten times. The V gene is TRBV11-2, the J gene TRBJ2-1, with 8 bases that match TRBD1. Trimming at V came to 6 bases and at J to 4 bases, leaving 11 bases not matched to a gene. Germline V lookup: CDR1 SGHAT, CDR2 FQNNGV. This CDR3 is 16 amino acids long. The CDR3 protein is CASRLPLTGEYNEQFF. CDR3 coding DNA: TGTGCCAGCAGACTCCCTTTGACAGGGGAGTACAATGAGCAGTTCTTC.

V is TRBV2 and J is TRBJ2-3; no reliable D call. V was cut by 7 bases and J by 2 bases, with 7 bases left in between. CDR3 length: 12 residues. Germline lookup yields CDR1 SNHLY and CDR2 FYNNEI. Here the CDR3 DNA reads TGTGCCAGCATGCGCTACACAGATACGCAGTATTTT. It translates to CASMRYTDTQYF.

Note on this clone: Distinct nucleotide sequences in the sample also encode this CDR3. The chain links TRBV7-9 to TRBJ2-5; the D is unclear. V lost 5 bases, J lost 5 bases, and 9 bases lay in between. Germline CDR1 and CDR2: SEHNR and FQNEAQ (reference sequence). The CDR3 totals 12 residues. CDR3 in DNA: TGTGCCAGCAGCCTAGGGTTGGAGACCCAGTACTTC. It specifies CASSLGLETQYF.

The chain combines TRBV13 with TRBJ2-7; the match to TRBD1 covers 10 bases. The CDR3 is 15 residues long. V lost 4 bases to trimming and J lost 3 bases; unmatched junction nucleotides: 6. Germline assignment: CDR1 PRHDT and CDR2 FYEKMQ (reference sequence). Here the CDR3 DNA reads TGTGCCAGCAGCTCCGACAGGGGGCGGATCTACGAGCAGTACTTC. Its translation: CASSSDRGRIYEQYF.

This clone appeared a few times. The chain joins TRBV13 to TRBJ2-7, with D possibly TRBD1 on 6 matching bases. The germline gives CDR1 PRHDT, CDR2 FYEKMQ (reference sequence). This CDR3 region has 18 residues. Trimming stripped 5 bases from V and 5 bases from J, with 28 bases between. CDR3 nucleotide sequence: TGTGCCAGCAGCCACACCATACCCGAAGGGATACAGGGTAACGAGCAGTACTTC. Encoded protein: CASSHTIPEGIQGNEQYF.

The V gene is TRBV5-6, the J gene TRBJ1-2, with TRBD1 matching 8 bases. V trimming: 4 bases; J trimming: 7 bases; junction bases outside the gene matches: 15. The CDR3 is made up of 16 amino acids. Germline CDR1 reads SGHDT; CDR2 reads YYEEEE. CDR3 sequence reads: CASSPGTGGGLSGYTF. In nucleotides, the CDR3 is TGTGCCAGCAGCCCGGGGACAGGTGGAGGTTTAAGTGGCTACACCTTC.

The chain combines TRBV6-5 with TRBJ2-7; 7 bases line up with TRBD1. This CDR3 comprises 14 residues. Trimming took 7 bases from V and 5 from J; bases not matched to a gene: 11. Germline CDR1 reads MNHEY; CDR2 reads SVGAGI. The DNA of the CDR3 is TGTGCCAGCACCGTCCGGGACAGTGGGAACGAGCAGTACTTC. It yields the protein CASTVRDSGNEQYF.

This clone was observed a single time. CDR3 amino acids: CASRPVGESGNTIYF. The CDR3 DNA is TGTGCCAGCAGGCCAGTCGGAGAGTCTGGAAACACCATATATTTT. The chain employs TRBV27 and TRBJ1-3; D remains ambiguous. CDR1 is MNHEY, CDR2 SMNVEV, per germline (reference sequence). The germline V and J ends were trimmed by 6 bases and 1 base, with 13 bases remaining between them. This CDR3 is built from 15 residues.

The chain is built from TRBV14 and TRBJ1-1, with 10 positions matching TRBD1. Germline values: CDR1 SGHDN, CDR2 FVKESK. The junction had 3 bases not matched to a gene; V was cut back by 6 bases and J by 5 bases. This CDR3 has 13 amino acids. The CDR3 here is CASRSDRGTEAFF. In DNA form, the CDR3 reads TGTGCCAGCAGGTCGGACAGGGGGACTGAAGCTTTCTTT.

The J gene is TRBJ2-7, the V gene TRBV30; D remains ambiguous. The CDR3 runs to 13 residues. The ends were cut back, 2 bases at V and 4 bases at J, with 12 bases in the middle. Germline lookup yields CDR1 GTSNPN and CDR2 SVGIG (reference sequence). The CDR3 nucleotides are TGTGCCTGGAGTCCGGGCCGATCTTACGAGCAGTACTTC. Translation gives CAWSPGRSYEQYF.

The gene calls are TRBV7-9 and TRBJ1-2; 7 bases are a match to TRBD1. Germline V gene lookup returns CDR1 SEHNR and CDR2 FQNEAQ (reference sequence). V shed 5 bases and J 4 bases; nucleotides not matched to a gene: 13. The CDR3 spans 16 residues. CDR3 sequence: CASSPPRQGEFYGYTF. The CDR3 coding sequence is TGTGCCAGCAGCCCACCCAGACAGGGCGAATTCTATGGCTACACCTTC.

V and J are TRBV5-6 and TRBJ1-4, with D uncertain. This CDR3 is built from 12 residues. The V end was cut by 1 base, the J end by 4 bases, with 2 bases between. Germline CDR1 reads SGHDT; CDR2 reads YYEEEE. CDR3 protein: CASSLINEKLFF. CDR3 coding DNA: TGTGCCAGCAGCTTGATTAATGAAAAACTGTTTTTT.

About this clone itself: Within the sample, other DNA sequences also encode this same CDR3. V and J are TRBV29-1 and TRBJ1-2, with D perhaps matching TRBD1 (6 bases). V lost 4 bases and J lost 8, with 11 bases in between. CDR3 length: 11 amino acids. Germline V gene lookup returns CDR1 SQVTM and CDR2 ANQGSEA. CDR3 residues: CSVVTGYGYTF. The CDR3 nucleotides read TGCAGCGTTGTGACAGGCTACGGCTACACCTTC.

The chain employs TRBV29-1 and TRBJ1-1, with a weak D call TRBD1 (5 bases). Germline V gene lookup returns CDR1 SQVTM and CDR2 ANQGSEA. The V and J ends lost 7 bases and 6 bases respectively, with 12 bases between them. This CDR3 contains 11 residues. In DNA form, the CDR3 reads TGCAGCGCTTATTGGGGCCCTGAAGCTTTCTTT. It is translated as CSAYWGPEAFF.